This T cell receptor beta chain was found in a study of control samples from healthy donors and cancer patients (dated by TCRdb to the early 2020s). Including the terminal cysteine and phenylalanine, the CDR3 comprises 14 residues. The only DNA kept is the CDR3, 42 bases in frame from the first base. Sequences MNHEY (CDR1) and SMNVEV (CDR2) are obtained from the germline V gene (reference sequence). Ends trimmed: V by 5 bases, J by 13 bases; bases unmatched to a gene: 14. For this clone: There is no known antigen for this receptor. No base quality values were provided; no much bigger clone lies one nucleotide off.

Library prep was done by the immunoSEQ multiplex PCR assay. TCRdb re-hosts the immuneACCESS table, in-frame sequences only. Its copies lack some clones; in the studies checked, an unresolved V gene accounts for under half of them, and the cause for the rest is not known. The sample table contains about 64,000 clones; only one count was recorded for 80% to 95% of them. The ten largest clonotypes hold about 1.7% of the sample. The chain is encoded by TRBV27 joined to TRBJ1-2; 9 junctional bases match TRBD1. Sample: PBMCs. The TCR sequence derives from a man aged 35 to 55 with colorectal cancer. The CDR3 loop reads CASSSRDRAFPLTF. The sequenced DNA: TGTGCCAGCAGTAGTCGGGACAGGGCCTTTCCCCTCACCTTC.